The clone carrying this T cell receptor (beta chain) was seen at least ten times. This sample stems from a study of T-cell reconstitution after alpha-beta-depleted transplantation in children. With 11 bases removed from V and 0 bases from J, the gap between germline ends came to 12 bases. CDR3 length equals 13 residues. Germline V gene lookup returns CDR1 ENHRY and CDR2 SYGVKD. Preparation of the TCRbeta library was carried out with unique molecular identifiers. Each CDR3 protein gets one entry after TCRdb re-called the PCR reads with MiXCR. The sample records roughly 610,000 distinct CDR3 sequences, 8% to 11% being singletons.

This receptor was obtained from a human donor who donated a stem cell graft to a child with acute myeloid leukemia. The V call is TRBV10-3, the J call TRBJ2-3, with D perhaps matching TRBD1 or TRBD2 (5 bases each). The sample in question was PBMCs from the stem cell graft donor, obtained from the stem cell graft. In nucleotides, the CDR3 is TGTGCCGCACGGGACGTTAGCACAGATACGCAGTATTTT. Amino acids: CAARDVSTDTQYF.